This TCR beta chain was captured by sequencing in a study of blood T cell repertoires in COVID-19. The protocol was immunoSEQ multiplex PCR, while the TCRdb copy is restricted to in-frame clones and leaves out a portion. Among under 200,000 clones listed, 80% to 90% were seen once. V lost 5 bases to trimming and J lost 2 bases; unmatched junction nucleotides: 12. Germline-derived CDR1 and CDR2 are SEHNR and FQNEAQ (reference sequence). The CDR3 sequence is 17 residues long. The material sequenced was peripheral blood. The chain carries TRBV7-9 and TRBJ2-1; 7 nucleotides agree with TRBD2. This receptor was obtained from a woman aged 55-75 years with COVID-19, enrolled during active disease. The CDR3 loop reads CASSPQWREHTYNEQFF. DNA of the CDR3: TGTGCCAGCAGCCCACAGTGGCGGGAGCATACCTACAATGAGCAGTTCTTC.